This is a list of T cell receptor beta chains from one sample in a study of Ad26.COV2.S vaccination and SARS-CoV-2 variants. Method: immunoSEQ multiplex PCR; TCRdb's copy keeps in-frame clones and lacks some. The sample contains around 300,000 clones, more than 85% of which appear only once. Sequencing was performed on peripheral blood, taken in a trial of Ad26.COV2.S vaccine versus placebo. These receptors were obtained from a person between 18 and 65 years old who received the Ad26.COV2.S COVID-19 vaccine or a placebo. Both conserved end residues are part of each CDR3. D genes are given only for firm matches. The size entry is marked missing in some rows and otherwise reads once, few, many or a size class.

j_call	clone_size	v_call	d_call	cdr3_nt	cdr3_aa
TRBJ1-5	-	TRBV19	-	TGTGCCAGTAGTAAGAATACAGGGTATACTCAGCCCCAGCATTTT	CASSKNTGYTQPQHF
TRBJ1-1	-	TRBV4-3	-	TGCGCCAGCAGCCAAGATTTAGGGAACACTGAAGCTTTCTTT	CASSQDLGNTEAFF
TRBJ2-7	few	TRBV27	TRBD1	TGTGCCAGCAGCCTCGACAGGGGGCTCGACTACGAGCAGTACTTC	CASSLDRGLDYEQYF
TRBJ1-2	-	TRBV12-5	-	TGTGCTAGTGGTTTGGTCGGGGCGATCTATGGCTACACCTTC	CASGLVGAIYGYTF
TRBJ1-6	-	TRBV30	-	TGTGCCTGGACGGTATGGTCACCCCTCCACTTT	CAWTVWSPLHF
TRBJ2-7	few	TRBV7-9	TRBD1	TGTGCCAGCAGCACTGGACAGGGGACCTACGAGCAGTACTTC	CASSTGQGTYEQYF
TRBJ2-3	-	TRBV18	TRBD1	TGTGCCAGCTCACCCCGACAGGGAAGGTCTAGCACAGATACGCAGTATTTT	CASSPRQGRSSTDTQYF
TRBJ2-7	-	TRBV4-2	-	TGTGCCAGCAGCCAAGATATTATCGGGGAGCAGTACTTC	CASSQDIIGEQYF
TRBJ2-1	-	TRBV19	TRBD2	TGTGCCAGTAGTATACGGGGCGGGGGGACCTTATTGAGCTCCTACAATGAGCAGTTCTTC	CASSIRGGGTLLSSYNEQFF
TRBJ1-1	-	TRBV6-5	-	TGTGCCAGCAGTTACCGGTCCCAGGGAATGAACACTGAAGCTTTCTTT	CASSYRSQGMNTEAFF
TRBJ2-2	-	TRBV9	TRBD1	TGTGCCAGCCGGGACAGCGCGACCGGGGAGCTGTTTTTT	CASRDSATGELFF
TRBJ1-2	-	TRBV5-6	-	TGTGCCAGCAGCTTCGGGGATAACTATGGCTACACCTTC	CASSFGDNYGYTF
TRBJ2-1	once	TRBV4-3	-	TGCGCCAGCAGCCAAGATTCGGGCGGGACAGACTCCTACAATGAGCAGTTCTTC	CASSQDSGGTDSYNEQFF
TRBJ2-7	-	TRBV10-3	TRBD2	TGTGCCATCAGTGATCCTACTAGCGGCTCCTACGAGCAGTACTTC	CAISDPTSGSYEQYF
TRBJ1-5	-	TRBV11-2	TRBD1	TGTGCCAGCAGCAGAGACAGGGTCAATCAGCCCCAGCATTTT	CASSRDRVNQPQHF
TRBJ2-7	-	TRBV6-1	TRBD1	TGTGCCAGCAGAACCGGGGACAGGGCCTACGAGCAGTACTTC	CASRTGDRAYEQYF
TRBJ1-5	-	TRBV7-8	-	TGTGCCAGCAGCTTAGGGGGGGAGACTCAGCCCCAGCATTTT	CASSLGGETQPQHF
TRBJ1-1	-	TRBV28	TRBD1	TGTGCCAGCAGTTTTCCGTATCAGGGGGCGACTGAAGCTTTCTTT	CASSFPYQGATEAFF
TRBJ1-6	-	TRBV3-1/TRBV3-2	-	TGTGCCAGCAGCCAAGGTCCGGCGGGGGCTGGGTCACCCCTCCACTTT	CASSQGPAGAGSPLHF
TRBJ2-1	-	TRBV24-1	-	TGTGCCACCAGTGGAGGGGTCGGCGTCTACAATGAGCAGTTCTTC	CATSGGVGVYNEQFF
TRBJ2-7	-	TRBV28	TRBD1	TGTGCCAGCAGTTCTGACAGGGGACTTTCCTACGAGCAGTACTTC	CASSSDRGLSYEQYF
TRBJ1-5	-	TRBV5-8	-	TGTGCCAGCAGCTTGGGACATTCCAATCAGCCCCAGCATTTT	CASSLGHSNQPQHF
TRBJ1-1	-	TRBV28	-	TGTGCCAGCAGCCACGCCCCAGGGAGAGAAGCTTTCTTT	CASSHAPGREAFF
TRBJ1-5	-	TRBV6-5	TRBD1	TGTGCCAGCAGTTACTCGAGACAGGGGGCTCAGCCCCAGCATTTT	CASSYSRQGAQPQHF
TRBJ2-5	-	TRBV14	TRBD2	TGTGCCAGCAGCCATCGAGCGGGAGGGCGGCGAGAGACCCAGTACTTC	CASSHRAGGRRETQYF
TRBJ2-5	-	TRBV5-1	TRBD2	TGCGCCAGCAGCCAAAGACTAGCGGGGCAAGAGACCCAGTACTTC	CASSQRLAGQETQYF
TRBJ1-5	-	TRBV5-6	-	TGTGCCAGCAGCTTTGGATGGGATCAGCCCCAGCATTTT	CASSFGWDQPQHF
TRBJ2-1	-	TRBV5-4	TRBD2	TGTGCCAGCTGTTTAGGGACTTTGGCGGGAGGGTGTTGGGATGAGCAGTTCTTC	CASCLGTLAGGCWDEQFF
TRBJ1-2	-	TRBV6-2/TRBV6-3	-	TGTGCCAGCAGTTTCTACAGGGCGGTCTCCTTC	CASSFYRAVSF
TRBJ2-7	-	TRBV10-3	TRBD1	TGTGCCATCAGTGACTACAGGGGAAACGAGCAGTACTTC	CAISDYRGNEQYF
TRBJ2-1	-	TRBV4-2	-	TGTGCCAGCAGCCAAGGGTCTGGGGGAGGACTTGAGCAGTTCTTC	CASSQGSGGGLEQFF
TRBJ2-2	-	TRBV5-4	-	TGTGCCAGCAGCCGGGCCGGGGGCAACGCGAACACCGGGGAGCTGTTTTTT	CASSRAGGNANTGELFF
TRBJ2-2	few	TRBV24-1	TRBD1	TGTGCCACCAGTGATCTCCCGGGACAGGGAAACACCGGGGAGCTGTTTTTT	CATSDLPGQGNTGELFF
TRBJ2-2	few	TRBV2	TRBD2	TGTGCCAGCAGTCTAGGACTAGCGGGAGACCCCGGGGAGCTGTTTTTT	CASSLGLAGDPGELFF
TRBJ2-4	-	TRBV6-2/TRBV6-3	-	TGTGCCAGCAGTACATCGTACCTCGACAAAAACATTCAGTACTTC	CASSTSYLDKNIQYF
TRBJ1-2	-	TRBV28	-	TGTGCCAGCAGCCCCCCCAGCACCTATGGCTACACCTTC	CASSPPSTYGYTF
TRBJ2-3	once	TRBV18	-	TGTGCCAGCTCACCAGAAACAGGGCTCGATACGCAGTATTTT	CASSPETGLDTQYF
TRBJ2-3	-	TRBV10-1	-	TGCGCCAGCAGTGAGTCGGGTACAGATACGCAGTATTTT	CASSESGTDTQYF
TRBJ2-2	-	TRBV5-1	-	TGCGCCAGCAGCTTGGCCGAGCTCGCGAACACCGGGGAGCTGTTTTTT	CASSLAELANTGELFF
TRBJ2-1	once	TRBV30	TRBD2	TGTGCCTGGACCACTAGCGGGAGGTCCTCCTACAATGAGCAGTTCTTC	CAWTTSGRSSYNEQFF
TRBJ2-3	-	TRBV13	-	TGTGCCAGCAGCTCGACAGTCTTAGGCACAGATACGCAGTATTTT	CASSSTVLGTDTQYF